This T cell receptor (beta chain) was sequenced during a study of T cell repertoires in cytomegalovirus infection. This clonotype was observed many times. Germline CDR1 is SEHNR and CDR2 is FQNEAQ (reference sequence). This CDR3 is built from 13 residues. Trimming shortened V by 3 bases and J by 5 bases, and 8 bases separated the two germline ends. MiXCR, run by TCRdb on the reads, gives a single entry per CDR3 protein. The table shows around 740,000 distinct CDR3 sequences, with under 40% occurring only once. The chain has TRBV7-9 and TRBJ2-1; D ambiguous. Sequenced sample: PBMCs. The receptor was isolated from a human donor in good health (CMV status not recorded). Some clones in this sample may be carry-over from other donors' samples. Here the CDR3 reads CASSLQGHNEQFF. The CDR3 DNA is TGTGCCAGCAGCTTGCAAGGACACAATGAGCAGTTCTTC.